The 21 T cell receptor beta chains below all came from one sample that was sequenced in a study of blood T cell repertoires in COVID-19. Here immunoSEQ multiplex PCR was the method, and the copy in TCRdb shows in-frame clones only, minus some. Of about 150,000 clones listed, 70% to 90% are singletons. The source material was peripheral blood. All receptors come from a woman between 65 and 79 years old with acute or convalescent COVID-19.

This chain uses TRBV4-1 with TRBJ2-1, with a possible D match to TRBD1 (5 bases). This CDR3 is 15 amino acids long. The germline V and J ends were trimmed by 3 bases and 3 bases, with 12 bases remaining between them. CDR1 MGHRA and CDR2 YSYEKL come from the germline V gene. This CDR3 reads CASSQVGERYNEQFF. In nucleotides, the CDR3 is TGCGCCAGCAGCCAGGTAGGGGAACGCTACAATGAGCAGTTCTTC.

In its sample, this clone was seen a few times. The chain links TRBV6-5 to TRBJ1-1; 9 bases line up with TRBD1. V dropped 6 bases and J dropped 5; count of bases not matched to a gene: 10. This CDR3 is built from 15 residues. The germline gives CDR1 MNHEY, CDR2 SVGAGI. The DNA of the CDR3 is TGTGCCAGCAGAACCCTGACAGGGGGTTATACTGAAGCTTTCTTT. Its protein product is CASRTLTGGYTEAFF.

CDR3 DNA sequence: TGCGCCAGCAGCTGGGGCAGACAGGGCATTGAAGCTTTCTTT. Protein product: CASSWGRQGIEAFF. This sequence joins TRBV5-1 and TRBJ1-1, with 7 nucleotides matching TRBD1. With 3 bases clipped from V and 7 bases from J, the junction kept 9 bases outside the gene matches. CDR1 is SGHRS and CDR2 is YFSETQ in the germline V gene. The CDR3 is 14 residues long.

The CDR3, as DNA: TGTGCCTGGGAGTCCGGGACTAGCGACTACGAGCAGTACTTC. It specifies CAWESGTSDYEQYF. V is TRBV30 and J is TRBJ2-7, with 10 nucleotides matching TRBD2. Trimming cost V 5 bases and J 3 bases; bases outside gene matches: 7. CDR1 and CDR2 from the germline V gene are GTSNPN and SVGIG (reference sequence). The CDR3 consists of 14 residues.

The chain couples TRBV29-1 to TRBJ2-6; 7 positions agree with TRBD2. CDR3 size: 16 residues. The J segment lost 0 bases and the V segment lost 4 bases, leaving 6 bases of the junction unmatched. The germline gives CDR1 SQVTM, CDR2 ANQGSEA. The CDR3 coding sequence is TGCAGCGTTGCGGGAGGAACGGTCTCTGGGGCCAACGTCCTGACTTTC. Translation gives CSVAGGTVSGANVLTF.

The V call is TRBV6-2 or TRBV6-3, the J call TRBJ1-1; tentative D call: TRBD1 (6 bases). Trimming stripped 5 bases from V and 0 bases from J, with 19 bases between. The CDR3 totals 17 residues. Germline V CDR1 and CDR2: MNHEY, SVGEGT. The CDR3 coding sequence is TGTGCCAGCAGTGCTATCAGGGGCCGTAAGGTGAACACTGAAGCTTTCTTT. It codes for CASSAIRGRKVNTEAFF.

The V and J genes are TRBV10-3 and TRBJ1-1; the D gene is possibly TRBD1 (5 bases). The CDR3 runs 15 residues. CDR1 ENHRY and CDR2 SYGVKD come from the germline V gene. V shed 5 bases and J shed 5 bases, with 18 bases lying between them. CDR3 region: CAISRGPAGVTEAFF. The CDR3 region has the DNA TGTGCCATCAGTAGGGGTCCCGCGGGGGTGACTGAAGCTTTCTTT.

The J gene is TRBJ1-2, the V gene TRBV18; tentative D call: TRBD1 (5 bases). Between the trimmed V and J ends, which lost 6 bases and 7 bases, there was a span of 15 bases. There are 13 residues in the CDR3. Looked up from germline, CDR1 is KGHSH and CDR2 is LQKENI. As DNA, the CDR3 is TGTGCCAGCTCCTCGGACATCAAAGTTGGCTACACCTTC. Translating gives CASSSDIKVGYTF.

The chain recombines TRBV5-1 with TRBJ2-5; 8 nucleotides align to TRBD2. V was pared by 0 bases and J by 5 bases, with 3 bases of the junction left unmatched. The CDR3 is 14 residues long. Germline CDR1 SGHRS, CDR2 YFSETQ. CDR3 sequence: CASSLASGLETQYF. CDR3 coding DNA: TGCGCCAGCAGCTTGGCTAGCGGGCTTGAGACCCAGTACTTC.

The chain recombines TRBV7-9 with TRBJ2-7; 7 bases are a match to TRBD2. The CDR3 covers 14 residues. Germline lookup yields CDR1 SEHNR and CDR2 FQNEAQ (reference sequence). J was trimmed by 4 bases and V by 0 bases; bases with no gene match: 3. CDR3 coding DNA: TGTGCCAGCAGCTTAGCGGCGGGGGAGTACGAGCAGTACGTC. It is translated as CASSLAAGEYEQYV.

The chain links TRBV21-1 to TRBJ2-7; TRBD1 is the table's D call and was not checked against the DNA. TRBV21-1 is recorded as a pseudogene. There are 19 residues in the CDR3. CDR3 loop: CASSKVTRTGTASFYEQYV. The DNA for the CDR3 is TGTGCCAGCAGCAAAGTCACACGAACCGGGACAGCCTCTTTCTACGAGCAGTACGTC.

The CDR3 DNA sequence: TGTGCCAGTAGTGTGACTGGTACTGGAAACACCATATATTTT. Amino acid sequence: CASSVTGTGNTIYF. The V call is TRBV19, the J call TRBJ1-3, with D uncertain. Germline V gene lookup returns CDR1 LNHDA and CDR2 SQIVND (reference sequence). V was clipped by 5 bases and J by 2 bases, with 10 bases between them. The CDR3 runs 14 residues.

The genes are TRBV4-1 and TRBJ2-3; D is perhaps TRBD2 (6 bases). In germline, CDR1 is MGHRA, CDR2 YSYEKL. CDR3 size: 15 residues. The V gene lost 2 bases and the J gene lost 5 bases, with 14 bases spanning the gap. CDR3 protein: CASSQPSRGVDTQYF. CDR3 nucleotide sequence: TGCGCCAGCAGCCAACCATCTCGCGGGGTAGATACGCAGTATTTT.

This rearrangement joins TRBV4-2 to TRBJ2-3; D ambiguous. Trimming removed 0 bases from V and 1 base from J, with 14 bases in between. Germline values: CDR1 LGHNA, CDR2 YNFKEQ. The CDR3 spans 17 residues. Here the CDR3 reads CASSQDASGLGTDTQYF. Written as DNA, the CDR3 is TGTGCCAGCAGCCAAGATGCATCGGGTTTAGGCACAGATACGCAGTATTTT.

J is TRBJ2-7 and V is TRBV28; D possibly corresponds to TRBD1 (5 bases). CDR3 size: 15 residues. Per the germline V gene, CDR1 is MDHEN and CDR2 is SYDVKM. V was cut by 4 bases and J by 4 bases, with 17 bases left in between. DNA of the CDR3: TGTGCCAGCAGTTCGACCGCCCGACAGTCTTACGAGCAGTACGTC. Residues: CASSSTARQSYEQYV.

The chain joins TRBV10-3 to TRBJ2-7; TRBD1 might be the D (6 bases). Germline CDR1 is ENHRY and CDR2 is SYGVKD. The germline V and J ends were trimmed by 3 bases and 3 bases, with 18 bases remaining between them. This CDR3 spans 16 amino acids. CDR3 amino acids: CAISESQGRSSYEQYF. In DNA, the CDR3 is TGTGCCATCAGTGAATCTCAGGGGCGGAGTAGCTACGAGCAGTACTTC.

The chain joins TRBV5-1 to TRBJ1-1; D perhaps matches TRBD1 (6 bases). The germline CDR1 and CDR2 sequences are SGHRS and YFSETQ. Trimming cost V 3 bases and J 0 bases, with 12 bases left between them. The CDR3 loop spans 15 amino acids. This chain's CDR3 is CASSSQGGVNTEAFF. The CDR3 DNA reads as TGCGCCAGCAGCTCACAGGGTGGGGTGAACACTGAAGCTTTCTTT.

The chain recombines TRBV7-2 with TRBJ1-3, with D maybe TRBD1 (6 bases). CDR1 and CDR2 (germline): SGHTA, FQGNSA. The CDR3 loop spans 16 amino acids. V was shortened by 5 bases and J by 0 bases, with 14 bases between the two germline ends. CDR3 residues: CASSATQGNSGNTIYF. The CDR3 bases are TGTGCCAGCAGCGCCACACAGGGTAACTCTGGAAACACCATATATTTT. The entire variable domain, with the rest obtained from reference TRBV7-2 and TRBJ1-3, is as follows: GAGVSQSPSNKVTEKGKDVELRCDPISGHTALYWYRQSLGQGLEFLIYFQGNSAPDKSGLPSDRFSAERTGGSVSTLTIQRTQQEDSAVYLCASSATQGNSGNTIYFGEGSWLTVV.

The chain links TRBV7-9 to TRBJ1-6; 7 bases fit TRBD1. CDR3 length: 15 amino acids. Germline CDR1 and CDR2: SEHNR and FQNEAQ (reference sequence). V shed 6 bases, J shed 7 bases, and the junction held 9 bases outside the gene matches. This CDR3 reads CASRNSGTENSPLHF. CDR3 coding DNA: TGTGCCAGCAGGAATTCCGGGACAGAAAATTCACCCCTCCACTTT.

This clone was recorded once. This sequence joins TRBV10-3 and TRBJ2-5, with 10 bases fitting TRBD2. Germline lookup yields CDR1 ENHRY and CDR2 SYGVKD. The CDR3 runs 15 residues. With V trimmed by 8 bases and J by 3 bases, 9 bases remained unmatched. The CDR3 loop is CAIGRPSGGKETQYF. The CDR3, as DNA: TGTGCCATCGGACGGCCTAGCGGGGGTAAAGAGACCCAGTACTTC.

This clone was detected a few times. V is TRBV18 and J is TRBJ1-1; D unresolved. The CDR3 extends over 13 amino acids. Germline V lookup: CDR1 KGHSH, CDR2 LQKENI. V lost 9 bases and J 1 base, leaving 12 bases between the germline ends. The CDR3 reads CASREGENTEAFF. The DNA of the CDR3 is TGTGCCAGTCGGGAGGGTGAGAACACTGAAGCTTTCTTT.